Presented here are 9 T cell receptor beta chains from one specimen sequenced in a study of blood T cell repertoires in COVID-19. Clones were sequenced by immunoSEQ multiplex PCR, and TCRdb holds only the in-frame ones, with some missing. This table holds 100,000 to 150,000 clones, over 60% found once. The material sequenced was peripheral blood. The origin of the receptors is a middle-aged man with active or convalescent COVID-19.

The chain links TRBV3-1 (or the pseudogene TRBV3-2) to TRBJ2-2; D might be TRBD2 (5 bases). Germline V gene data show CDR1 as LGHDT and CDR2 as YNNKEL (reference sequence). This CDR3 region has 17 residues. The V end was cut by 0 bases, the J end by 0 bases, with 11 bases between. The DNA for the CDR3 is TGTGCCAGCAGCCAAGATAATGCGGGCCCGAACACCGGGGAGCTGTTTTTT. Translated: CASSQDNAGPNTGELFF.

This clone was seen only a few times. The chain is built from TRBV6-4 and TRBJ2-1; D call uncertain. The CDR3 is 14 residues long. Germline lookup yields CDR1 MRHNA and CDR2 SNTAGT. V was shortened by 8 bases and J by 0 bases, with 11 bases between the two germline ends. The CDR3 protein is CASAPESSYNEQFF. The DNA for the CDR3 is TGTGCCAGCGCCCCCGAGAGCTCCTACAATGAGCAGTTCTTC.

The V call is TRBV2, the J call TRBJ2-7; tentative D call: TRBD1 (7 bases). V was trimmed by 7 bases and J by 4 bases, leaving 14 bases between them. Germline V lookup: CDR1 SNHLY, CDR2 FYNNEI. This CDR3 has 13 amino acids. CDR3 in DNA: TGTGCCAGCACGTCAGGGGGGTGGTACGAGCAGTACTTC. It translates to CASTSGGWYEQYF. Full variable domain (missing parts from reference TRBV2 and TRBJ2-7): EPEVTQTPSHQVTQMGQEVILRCVPISNHLYFYWYRQILGQKVEFLVSFYNNEISEKSEIFDDQFSVERPDGSNFTLKIRSTKLEDSAMYFCASTSGGWYEQYFGPGTRLTVT.

The chain carries TRBV19 and TRBJ1-3; D call uncertain. The V gene lost 3 bases and the J gene lost 2 bases, with 8 bases spanning the gap. Germline V gene data show CDR1 as LNHDA and CDR2 as SQIVND (reference sequence). The CDR3 loop spans 14 amino acids. In nucleotides, the CDR3 is TGTGCCAGTAGTATCCTGGCGGCTGGAAACACCATATATTTT. Translation gives CASSILAAGNTIYF.

The genes are TRBV24-1 and TRBJ1-2, with D perhaps TRBD1 (5 bases). The CDR3 extends over 13 amino acids. The germline V gene has CDR1 KGHDR and CDR2 SFDVKD. Trimming cost V 4 bases and J 4 bases, with 9 bases left between them. The CDR3 spells CATSDRDSYGYTF. CDR3 DNA sequence: TGTGCCACCAGTGACCGTGACAGCTATGGCTACACCTTC.

V is TRBV19 and J is TRBJ2-1, with D maybe TRBD2 (5 bases). Trimming pared 2 bases from V and 3 bases from J, leaving 20 bases between. The CDR3 loop spans 18 amino acids. CDR1 and CDR2 (germline): LNHDA, SQIVND (reference sequence). The CDR3, as DNA: TGTGCCAGTAGTATACCGTGGGTCGCCCGGGATGGCTACAATGAGCAGTTCTTC. Its protein product is CASSIPWVARDGYNEQFF. The whole variable domain, filled in from reference TRBV19 and TRBJ2-1, reads DGGITQSPKYLFRKEGQNVTLSCEQNLNHDAMYWYRQDPGQGLRLIYYSQIVNDFQKGDIAEGYSVSREKKESFPLTVTSAQKNPTAFYLCASSIPWVARDGYNEQFFGPGTRLTVL.

This clone has just one count. This chain uses TRBV3-1 (or the pseudogene TRBV3-2) with TRBJ1-2; D is unclear. From germline, CDR1 is LGHDT and CDR2 YNNKEL (reference sequence). The CDR3 is 17 residues long. Trimming took 4 bases from V and 4 from J, leaving 22 bases between them. The CDR3 spells CASSPLQKHPLPYGYTF. CDR3 nucleotide sequence: TGTGCCAGCAGCCCCTTACAGAAACACCCCCTACCCTATGGCTACACCTTC.

With regard to this clone: The same CDR3 can be traced to other DNA sequences in this sample. The rearrangement uses TRBV20-1 and TRBJ2-7, with D unresolved. Germline CDR1 is DFQATT and CDR2 is SNEGSKA (reference sequence). CDR3 size: 11 residues. V lost 3 bases, J lost 5 bases, and 8 bases lay in between. CDR3 sequence: CSARSGHEQYF. The DNA for the CDR3 is TGCAGTGCTAGGTCAGGCCACGAGCAGTACTTC.

The count of this clone is one. The chain joins TRBV19 to TRBJ1-5; no clear D. V was clipped by 4 bases and J by 2 bases, with 9 bases between them. CDR1 LNHDA and CDR2 SQIVND come from the germline V gene (reference sequence). The CDR3 runs to 14 residues. CDR3 amino acids: CASSTSGGNQPQHF. CDR3 nucleotides: TGTGCCAGTAGTACGTCCGGAGGCAATCAGCCCCAGCATTTT.